The present entry profiles one T cell receptor beta chain with its context. What it binds is unknown. V lost 5 bases to trimming and J lost 3 bases, with 14 bases between them. This CDR3 has 14 residues. The V gene's germline CDR1 is MNHEY and CDR2 SMNVEV (reference sequence). These data belong to a study of cytomegalovirus exposure and HLA in healthy donors. General study findings and limits: Across HLA loci, a later analysis found differing TCR association rates, with DRB1 most and HLA-C fewest.

The PCR had 60 Vbeta and 13 Jbeta primers. Original analysis: Some 11 million of the 60 million to 80 million unique TCR beta chains counted in a later analysis were shared. The repertoire was sequenced with immunoSEQ multiplex PCR; TCRdb's copy has only in-frame clones and lacks some. V and J calls and clone size follow that table, whereas D and trimming were derived from the DNA. In the table there are roughly 140,000 clones, approximately 78% of which are singletons. The chain carries TRBV27 and TRBJ2-7; possibly TRBD1 for D (5 bases). This sequence originates from a man aged 35 to 55 in good health and CMV-seropositive. Source material: PBMCs. CDR3 protein: CASSLRTQIYEQYF. CDR3 sequence (DNA): TGTGCCAGCAGTCTCCGGACACAGATCTACGAGCAGTACTTC.